The present T cell receptor beta chain was sequenced within a study of T cells in Graves' hyperthyroidism and ophthalmopathy. Amplified regions were TCR beta CDR3 sequences from RNA transcripts. Using the HTBI primer set, a first-round RT-PCR was run on the TCR CDR3. TCRdb processed the multiplex PCR reads anew with MiXCR; each CDR3 protein has one entry. The sample lists a few hundred thousand distinct CDR3 sequences; roughly 20% were seen once. Study-wide results and caveats: Ophthalmopathy and stable hyperthyroidism were told apart by a 13 V-J model.

A patient was excluded if there was uncontrolled infection, other autoimmune disease, pregnancy or lactation. On the basis of clinical symptoms, serum thyroxine and TRAb, thyroid ultrasound and orbital computed tomography, diagnoses were made. This clonotype was seen ten or more times. Its cognate antigen is unknown. The TCR sequence derives from a man aged 18 to 29 with Graves' hyperthyroidism. Material for sequencing was blood.

CDR3 coding DNA: TGCGCCAGCAGCCAAGGGGACAGGGGTTTTGACGAGCAGTACTTC. Translating it yields CASSQGDRGFDEQYF. The rearrangement links TRBV4-1 to TRBJ2-7, with TRBD1 matching 10 bases. Germline CDR1 MGHRA, CDR2 YSYEKL. V gave up 1 base and J gave up 5 bases; unmatched junction bases: 5. This CDR3 is built from 15 residues.